What follows are 28 T cell receptor beta chains derived from one specimen sequenced in a study of identical twins. TCRdb used MiXCR to reprocess the 5' RACE reads, holding one entry per CDR3 protein. The sample records 250,000 or so distinct CDR3 sequences, approximately 8.3% being singletons. The data also belong to a second study, concerning yellow fever vaccine responses in identical twins.

Source material: CD8+ T cells sorted from blood. All receptors derive from a woman younger than 30 in good health.

In this sample, this clonotype turned up a few times. The chain couples TRBV5-6 to TRBJ1-1; the D is unclear. Trimming pared 0 bases from V and 7 bases from J, leaving 7 bases between. This CDR3 spans 12 amino acids. The germline CDR1 and CDR2 sequences are SGHDT and YYEEEE. The CDR3 sequence: CASSLEQVEAFF. CDR3 coding DNA: TGTGCCAGCAGCTTGGAGCAGGTTGAAGCTTTCTTT.

This clonotype was observed at least ten times. The chain recombines TRBV7-8 with TRBJ2-1, with D possibly being TRBD1 or TRBD2 (5 bases each). The CDR3 runs to 18 residues. V lost 3 bases to trimming and J lost 4 bases, with 22 bases between them. Germline loops: CDR1 SGHVS, CDR2 FQNEAQ. Here the CDR3 reads CASSFLPSGRGPYNEQFF. The CDR3, as DNA: TGTGCCAGCAGCTTCCTTCCCTCCGGCCGGGGACCTTACAATGAGCAGTTCTTC. The entire variable domain, with the rest obtained from reference TRBV7-8 and TRBJ2-1, is as follows: GAGVSQSPRYKVAKRGQDVALRCDPISGHVSLFWYQQALGQGPEFLTYFQNEAQLDKSGLPSDRFFAERPEGSVSTLKIQRTQQEDSAVYLCASSFLPSGRGPYNEQFFGPGTRLTVL.

The V gene is TRBV5-6, the J gene TRBJ2-3; TRBD2 is a possible D gene (6 bases). V lost 2 bases and J lost 13, with 14 bases in between. The CDR3 length is 12 residues. Germline lookup yields CDR1 SGHDT and CDR2 YYEEEE. The CDR3 region is CASSLLSSGEYF. In DNA form, the CDR3 reads TGTGCCAGCAGCTTACTGAGTTCGGGGGAGTATTTT.

This clonotype was counted a few times. The chain carries TRBV12-3 or TRBV12-4 and TRBJ2-3, with TRBD1 identical over 7 bases. This CDR3 contains 12 residues. V dropped 1 base and J dropped 12; count of bases not matched to a gene: 4. The CDR3 region is CASSLVRDSQYF. The CDR3 region has the DNA TGTGCCAGCAGTTTAGTGAGGGACAGCCAGTATTTT.

The table lists this clonotype with many counts. The J gene is TRBJ2-1, the V gene TRBV6-4, with 7 bases matching TRBD2. Germline CDR1 and CDR2: MRHNA and SNTAGT. Unmatched junction bases numbered 14, after V lost 4 bases and J lost 8 bases. This CDR3 spans 16 amino acids. The CDR3 loop is CASSGGGPKSRDEQFF. CDR3 coding DNA: TGTGCCAGCAGTGGGGGGGGACCTAAGTCCCGCGATGAGCAGTTCTTC.

V and J are TRBV6-2 or TRBV6-3 and TRBJ2-5; D gene uncertain. This CDR3 spans 14 amino acids. V was trimmed by 2 bases and J by 4 bases, leaving 11 bases between them. Germline V gene data show CDR1 as MNHEY and CDR2 as SVGEGT. The CDR3 coding sequence is TGTGCCAGCAGTTACCAGTTCGGTGCAGAGACCCAGTACTTC. As protein: CASSYQFGAETQYF.

J is TRBJ2-7 and V is TRBV11-2; 8 bases are a match to TRBD2. This CDR3 region has 15 residues. Germline V gene lookup returns CDR1 SGHAT and CDR2 FQNNGV. The J segment lost 2 bases and the V segment lost 6 bases, leaving 9 bases of the junction unmatched. The CDR3 nucleotides are TGTGCCAGCAGTCCAACCGGGACTAGGCCCTACGAGCAGTACTTC. Its protein is CASSPTGTRPYEQYF. Based on the CDR3 plus reference TRBV11-2 and TRBJ2-7, the full variable domain is EAGVAQSPRYKIIEKRQSVAFWCNPISGHATLYWYQQILGQGPKLLIQFQNNGVVDDSQLPKDRFSAERLKGVDSTLKIQPAKLEDSAVYLCASSPTGTRPYEQYFGPGTRLTVT.

This sequence joins TRBV27 and TRBJ2-7; TRBD1 or TRBD2 may be the D gene (5 bases each). Germline CDR1 MNHEY, CDR2 SMNVEV (reference sequence). CDR3 size: 15 residues. Trimming pared 7 bases from V and 6 bases from J, leaving 22 bases between. The CDR3 sequence: CASTSRGTPGFEQYF. The DNA for the CDR3 is TGTGCCAGCACGAGCCGGGGCACACCGGGCTTCGAGCAGTACTTC.

The chain carries TRBV24-1 and TRBJ2-3, with 9 bases fitting TRBD1. Losses at the gene ends were 3 bases for V and 5 bases for J; bases not matched to a gene: 8. This CDR3 comprises 16 residues. CDR1 is KGHDR and CDR2 is SFDVKD in the germline V gene. The CDR3 coding sequence is TGTGCCACCAGTGATCCCAAGGACAGGGGTAAAGATACGCAGTATTTT. The encoded protein is CATSDPKDRGKDTQYF.

The J gene is TRBJ2-7, the V gene TRBV19; a possible D gene is TRBD1 (7 bases). CDR3 length: 14 residues. Trimming left V 7 bases short and J 2 bases short, with 15 bases between. The germline CDR1 and CDR2 sequences are LNHDA and SQIVND (reference sequence). Here the CDR3 DNA reads TGTGCCAGTACGGAGGGGGCGAGAACCTACGAGCAGTACTTC. It codes for CASTEGARTYEQYF.

This clonotype occurred many times. The chain recombines TRBV5-1 with TRBJ2-5; D possibly corresponds to TRBD1 (7 bases). The CDR3 is 14 amino acids. CDR1 and CDR2 from the germline V gene are SGHRS and YFSETQ. V was trimmed by 0 bases and J by 5 bases, leaving 11 bases between them. The CDR3 bases are TGCGCCAGCAGCTTGGCACAGGGGAGGGAGACCCAGTACTTC. Translated: CASSLAQGRETQYF.

This clonotype appeared a few times. CDR3 DNA sequence: TGCAGTGCTAGAGATGTACTAGCGGGTTACGAGCAGTACTTC. Protein: CSARDVLAGYEQYF. The chain recombines TRBV20-1 with TRBJ2-7; 9 bases agree with TRBD2. The germline gives CDR1 DFQATT, CDR2 SNEGSKA (reference sequence). The CDR3 spans 14 residues. V dropped 0 bases and J dropped 4; count of bases not matched to a gene: 4.

V usage is TRBV20-1 and J usage is TRBJ2-7; TRBD2 might be the D (7 bases). This CDR3 has 13 residues. The V gene lost 4 bases and the J gene lost 4 bases, with 14 bases spanning the gap. Germline V gives CDR1 DFQATT, CDR2 SNEGSKA (reference sequence). The CDR3 DNA follows: TGCAGTGCTAAGGGGGGGTATTCGTACGAGCAGTACTTC. Encoded protein: CSAKGGYSYEQYF.

This clonotype was counted ten times or more. The chain carries TRBV10-3 and TRBJ2-1; 10 bases agree with TRBD2. The CDR3 runs to 15 residues. Germline V lookup: CDR1 ENHRY, CDR2 SYGVKD. J gave up 8 bases and V 6 bases, and 10 bases lay outside the gene matches. The CDR3 is CAISRAGGPRDEQFF. CDR3 coding DNA: TGTGCCATCAGCAGAGCGGGAGGGCCTCGGGATGAGCAGTTCTTC.

This clonotype appeared a few times. V gene TRBV27 combines with J gene TRBJ1-2, with 7 nucleotides matching TRBD1. The CDR3 covers 14 residues. J lost 3 bases, V lost 3 bases, and 4 bases had no gene match. Germline values: CDR1 MNHEY, CDR2 SMNVEV (reference sequence). As DNA, the CDR3 is TGTGCCAGCAGTTTGGCAGGGGGGGACTATGGCTACACCTTC. Translation gives CASSLAGGDYGYTF.

The chain couples TRBV5-3 to TRBJ2-1; the match to TRBD2 covers 11 bases. TRBV5-3 is labeled an ORF, and its function is uncertain. This CDR3 is 16 amino acids long. Losses at the gene ends were 0 bases for V and 8 bases for J; bases not matched to a gene: 7. The CDR3 sequence: CARSLAVTSGSDEQFF. CDR3 DNA: TGTGCCAGAAGCTTGGCCGTAACTAGCGGGAGTGATGAGCAGTTCTTC.

This sequence joins TRBV3-1 and TRBJ1-1, with D tentatively TRBD1 (6 bases). The ends were cut back, 4 bases at V and 8 bases at J, with 14 bases in the middle. Germline V gives CDR1 LGHDT, CDR2 YNNKEL (reference sequence). The CDR3 is 13 amino acids. CDR3 loop: CASSRPGGTEAFF. CDR3 nucleotides: TGTGCCAGCAGCCGCCCGGGGGGGACAGAAGCTTTCTTT.

V and J are TRBV6-1 and TRBJ2-2; D remains ambiguous. Germline V lookup: CDR1 MNHNS, CDR2 SASEGT. V was trimmed by 8 bases and J by 0 bases, leaving 10 bases between them. This CDR3 has 14 amino acids. The CDR3 nucleotides read TGTGCCAGCCTTGTACGGCCGAACACCGGGGAGCTGTTTTTT. Its protein product is CASLVRPNTGELFF.

This clonotype came up a few times. The chain combines TRBV12-3 or TRBV12-4 with TRBJ2-7; D call uncertain. Trimming stripped 2 bases from V and 5 bases from J, with 10 bases between. The CDR3 contains 13 residues. The CDR3 spells CASSLWGRDEQYF. The CDR3 DNA is TGTGCCAGCAGTTTATGGGGAAGGGACGAGCAGTACTTC.

This sequence joins TRBV7-9 and TRBJ2-1; no firm D call. Trimming stripped 5 bases from V and 6 bases from J, with 17 bases between. This CDR3 has 15 residues. The germline gives CDR1 SEHNR, CDR2 FQNEAQ (reference sequence). The CDR3: CASSPRGPNGNEQFF. The CDR3 nucleotides read TGTGCCAGCAGCCCCCGTGGGCCTAACGGCAATGAGCAGTTCTTC.

In regard to this clonotype: With a much larger clone just one base away, this may be a read error. The chain's CDR3 is CASRYWPGGSYEQYF. CDR3 DNA: TGTGCCAGCAGATACTGGCCAGGGGGATCCTACGAGCAGTACTTC. The chain joins TRBV6-5 to TRBJ2-7, with 7 bases aligning to TRBD1. The germline V gene has CDR1 MNHEY and CDR2 SVGAGI. The CDR3 runs to 15 residues.

The rearrangement joins TRBV18 to TRBJ2-1; D gene uncertain. CDR3 length: 12 residues. V lost 1 base and J lost 8, with 6 bases in between. Germline CDR1 KGHSH, CDR2 LQKENI. The DNA for the CDR3 is TGTGCCAGCTCACCACGGGTTCATGAGCAGTTCTTC. Translated: CASSPRVHEQFF.

This clonotype showed up many times. The V call is TRBV27, the J call TRBJ2-3; D call uncertain. CDR3 length: 14 residues. Trimming took off 6 bases at V and 0 bases at J, with 10 bases between the two ends. Germline assignment: CDR1 MNHEY and CDR2 SMNVEV (reference sequence). This chain's CDR3 is CASRVTLSTDTQYF. CDR3 nucleotide sequence: TGTGCCAGCAGGGTGACCCTTAGCACAGATACGCAGTATTTT.

This clonotype has at least ten counts. The V gene is TRBV7-9, the J gene TRBJ2-1; no clear D. This CDR3 is built from 12 residues. Germline V gene data show CDR1 as SEHNR and CDR2 as FQNEAQ (reference sequence). V was pared by 5 bases and J by 8 bases, with 10 bases between. In DNA, the CDR3 is TGTGCCAGCAGCATAAGTGGTTATGAGCAGTTCTTC. Translated: CASSISGYEQFF. The full variable domain, rest sourced from reference TRBV7-9 and TRBJ2-1, is DTGVSQNPRHKITKRGQNVTFRCDPISEHNRLYWYRQTLGQGPEFLTYFQNEAQLEKSRLLSDRFSAERPKGSFSTLEIQRTEQGDSAMYLCASSISGYEQFFGPGTRLTVL.

CDR3 DNA sequence: TGTGCCAGCAGCCCCACGGAGGGGCTCTTTTTCACTGAAGCTTTCTTT. This sequence encodes CASSPTEGLFFTEAFF. This chain joins TRBV7-3 and TRBJ1-1, with a weak D call TRBD1 (5 bases). V was trimmed by 5 bases and J by 4 bases, leaving 20 bases between them. Germline-derived CDR1 and CDR2 are SGHTA and FQGTGA. The CDR3 has 16 residues.

This chain joins TRBV6-2 or TRBV6-3 and TRBJ2-5; D is undetermined. Trimming cost V 5 bases and J 3 bases, with 16 bases left between them. Germline loops: CDR1 MNHEY, CDR2 SVGEGT. The CDR3 runs 15 residues. The CDR3 region is CASSDLATWEETQYF. In DNA form, the CDR3 reads TGTGCCAGCAGTGACCTCGCGACATGGGAAGAGACCCAGTACTTC.

This clonotype has a count of ten or more. This sequence joins TRBV7-9 and TRBJ2-3; D uncertain. V lost 4 bases, J lost 2 bases, and 7 bases lay in between. Germline CDR1 SEHNR, CDR2 FQNEAQ (reference sequence). CDR3 size: 13 residues. CDR3 in amino acids: CASSSYHTDTQYF. The CDR3 DNA sequence: TGTGCCAGCAGCTCGTACCACACAGATACGCAGTATTTT.

The chain combines TRBV29-1 with TRBJ2-3; 10 nucleotides align to TRBD2. The V gene's germline CDR1 is SQVTM and CDR2 ANQGSEA. This CDR3 comprises 16 residues. J gave up 2 bases and V 5 bases, and 10 bases lay outside the gene matches. The CDR3, as DNA: TGCAGCGTTACGGGGCTAGCGGGAGCGTACACAGATACGCAGTATTTT. It specifies CSVTGLAGAYTDTQYF.